A single sample gave rise to the 28 T cell receptor beta chains below, sequenced in a study of cytomegalovirus exposure and HLA in healthy donors. Both 60 Vbeta primers and 13 Jbeta primers went into the PCR. Sequenced by immunoSEQ multiplex PCR; TCRdb stores in-frame clones only, minus some. This table holds about 140,000 clones. Sequencing used PBMCs. The receptors were gathered from a man aged 40-50 years in good health and CMV-seronegative.

V is TRBV5-6 and J is TRBJ2-5; possibly TRBD1 for D (5 bases). Gene TRBJ2-7 matches the end of the DNA better, so the J call may be wrong. The CDR3 loop spans 13 amino acids. CDR1 is SGHDT and CDR2 is YYEEEE in the germline V gene. The CDR3 loop is CASSLTGTNEQYF. CDR3 nucleotide sequence: TGTGCCAGCAGCTTGACAGGAACCAACGAGCAGTACTTC.

Of note for this clone: Here the CDR3 omits its conserved ending phenylalanine or tryptophan, so a read error is the likely source. The limits of the CDR3 on the DNA are not certain, so only TCRdb's listed CDR3 is given. CDR3 in amino acids: CASSQDPWAGA. This chain connects TRBV4-1 to TRBJ1-2; the table's D call, TRBD1, was not checked against the DNA. Germline values: CDR1 MGHRA, CDR2 YSYEKL. The CDR3 contains 11 residues when both ends are counted.

The chain couples TRBV2 to TRBJ1-2; 7 positions match TRBD1. This CDR3 spans 14 amino acids. V was pared by 6 bases and J by 1 base, with 5 bases of the junction left unmatched. Germline CDR1 SNHLY, CDR2 FYNNEI. The CDR3: CASRGDSINYGYTF. The DNA for the CDR3 is TGTGCCAGCAGGGGGGACAGTATTAACTATGGCTACACCTTC.

The CDR3 loop reads CAVKVRTENTEAFF. As DNA, the CDR3 is TGTGCCGTAAAAGTTCGGACTGAGAACACTGAAGCTTTCTTT. V and J are TRBV19 and TRBJ1-1; D is unclear. With 11 bases removed from V and 1 base from J, the gap between germline ends came to 17 bases. The CDR3 contains 14 residues. The germline CDR1 and CDR2 sequences are LNHDA and SQIVND (reference sequence).

The chain combines TRBV9 with TRBJ2-5; 9 positions agree with TRBD1. CDR1 is SGDLS, CDR2 YYNGEE, per germline. CDR3 size: 15 residues. V shed 0 bases, J shed 5 bases, and the junction held 5 bases outside the gene matches. The CDR3 DNA is TGTGCCAGCAGCGTAGCTGGACAGGGGAAGGAGACCCAGTACTTC. Translated: CASSVAGQGKETQYF.

The chain recombines TRBV12-5 with TRBJ1-2; no definite D call. The V and J ends lost 5 bases and 6 bases respectively, with 16 bases between them. The CDR3 sequence is 14 residues long. Germline V gene lookup returns CDR1 LGHNT and CDR2 FRNRAP. CDR3 region: CASGPLTGRDGYTF. The CDR3 nucleotides are TGTGCTAGTGGTCCCCTGACGGGGAGGGATGGCTACACCTTC.

Worth noting for this clone: Other DNA sequences from this sample encode an identical CDR3 as well. The V call is TRBV7-9, the J call TRBJ1-1, with 7 bases aligning to TRBD1. The CDR3 is 14 residues long. The germline CDR1 and CDR2 sequences are SEHNR and FQNEAQ (reference sequence). Losses at the gene ends were 1 base for V and 2 bases for J; bases not matched to a gene: 1. CDR3 nucleotides: TGTGCCAGCAGCTTAGGGACAGGTAACACTGAAGCTTTCTTT. Protein sequence: CASSLGTGNTEAFF.

The chain is built from TRBV9 and TRBJ1-1; TRBD1 matches 9 bases. The V gene's germline CDR1 is SGDLS and CDR2 YYNGEE. CDR3 size: 15 residues. J was trimmed by 3 bases and V by 3 bases; bases with no gene match: 6. The CDR3 loop is CASSAGQGIDTEAFF. CDR3 nucleotide sequence: TGTGCCAGCAGCGCCGGACAGGGGATCGACACTGAAGCTTTCTTT.

This chain connects TRBV9 to TRBJ1-5; D might be TRBD1 (5 bases). With 4 bases removed from V and 0 bases from J, the gap between germline ends came to 8 bases. CDR1 is SGDLS, CDR2 YYNGEE, per germline. There are 14 residues in the CDR3. The CDR3 reads CASSPDSSNQPQHF. CDR3 nucleotide sequence: TGTGCCAGCAGCCCCGACAGTAGCAATCAGCCCCAGCATTTT.

Here the CDR3 reads CASSELLASYNEQFF. CDR3 nucleotides: TGTGCCAGCAGTGAACTTCTAGCGAGCTACAATGAGCAGTTCTTC. The chain couples TRBV6-1 to TRBJ2-1, with a tentative D call TRBD2 (6 bases). Germline CDR1 is MNHNS and CDR2 is SASEGT. This CDR3 has 15 amino acids. Trimming pared 2 bases from V and 3 bases from J, leaving 11 bases between.

The chain combines TRBV6-5 with TRBJ2-7, with 11 bases fitting TRBD2. CDR3 length: 14 residues. Germline lookup yields CDR1 MNHEY and CDR2 SVGAGI. Germline trimming cut 7 bases from V and 5 bases from J; bases unmatched to any gene: 7. CDR3 sequence: CASTPLAGGHEQYF. Here the CDR3 DNA reads TGTGCCAGCACCCCTCTAGCGGGGGGCCACGAGCAGTACTTC.

The chain recombines TRBV6-4 with TRBJ2-4; the D gene is possibly TRBD1 (5 bases). CDR3 length: 15 residues. Germline V gene data show CDR1 as MRHNA and CDR2 as SNTAGT. Between the trimmed V and J ends, which lost 5 bases and 0 bases, there was a span of 11 bases. This CDR3 is CASSPDSLAKNIQYF. DNA of the CDR3: TGTGCCAGCAGTCCCGACAGTTTAGCCAAAAACATTCAGTACTTC.

The gene calls are TRBV4-3 and TRBJ2-6; D remains unclear. This CDR3 is built from 17 residues. CDR1 LGHNA and CDR2 YSLEER come from the germline V gene. V lost 1 base and J lost 0, with 10 bases in between. CDR3 coding DNA: TGCGCCAGCAGCCAAGCAGGTCCCAGCTCTGGGGCCAACGTCCTGACTTTC. Residues: CASSQAGPSSGANVLTF.

This chain connects TRBV7-8 to TRBJ1-1; a weak D match, TRBD1 (6 bases). In germline, CDR1 is SGHVS, CDR2 FQNEAQ. The V end lost 5 bases, the J end lost 2 bases, and 12 bases lay between the germline ends. The length of the CDR3 is 14 residues. DNA for the CDR3: TGTGCCAGCAGCCGACAGGAGATCAACACTGAAGCTTTCTTT. This sequence encodes CASSRQEINTEAFF.

This sequence joins TRBV4-2 and TRBJ1-2; D is unclear. Germline values: CDR1 LGHNA, CDR2 YNFKEQ. Trimming took off 0 bases at V and 8 bases at J, with 7 bases between the two ends. The CDR3 covers 12 residues. This CDR3 is CASSQDGRGYTF. The CDR3 coding sequence is TGTGCCAGCAGCCAAGATGGGCGAGGCTACACCTTC.

V gene TRBV1 combines with J gene TRBJ1-1. TRBV1 is annotated as a pseudogene. The CDR3 runs 16 residues. This CDR3 is CTSSQDRGGMNTEAFF. DNA for the CDR3: TGCACCAGCAGCCAAGATAGGGGGGGGATGAACACTGAAGCTTTCTTT.

The gene calls are TRBV9 and TRBJ2-1, with TRBD2 matching 8 bases. Unmatched junction bases numbered 2, after V lost 0 bases and J lost 0 bases. The CDR3 runs to 16 residues. Germline V gene data show CDR1 as SGDLS and CDR2 as YYNGEE. Written as DNA, the CDR3 is TGTGCCAGCAGCGTAGGAGGACTAGCCTCCTACAATGAGCAGTTCTTC. Translating it yields CASSVGGLASYNEQFF.

The genes are TRBV9 and TRBJ2-7, with 10 nucleotides matching TRBD1. The CDR3 length is 15 residues. V shed 2 bases and J 2 bases; nucleotides not matched to a gene: 4. Germline assignment: CDR1 SGDLS and CDR2 YYNGEE. Written as DNA, the CDR3 is TGTGCCAGCAGCGTGAGAGGACAGGGGGCCTACGAGCAGTACTTC. Protein sequence: CASSVRGQGAYEQYF.

The J gene is TRBJ2-2, the V gene TRBV7-2; a weak D match, TRBD2 (5 bases). CDR1 is SGHTA and CDR2 is FQGNSA in the germline V gene. There are 16 residues in the CDR3. V gave up 2 bases and J gave up 5 bases, with 15 bases separating them. The CDR3 loop reads CASSLTGSPGTGELFF. The CDR3 bases are TGTGCCAGCAGCTTAACTGGCAGCCCGGGGACCGGGGAGCTGTTTTTT.

The rearrangement joins TRBV28 to TRBJ2-1; no firm D call. Germline V CDR1 and CDR2: MDHEN, SYDVKM. Trimming cost V 4 bases and J 0 bases, with 7 bases left between them. This CDR3 comprises 14 residues. The CDR3 sequence is CASSSGSSYNEQFF. DNA for the CDR3: TGTGCCAGCAGTTCGGGTAGCTCCTACAATGAGCAGTTCTTC.

The V gene is TRBV7-9, the J gene TRBJ2-1; 16 bases are shared with TRBD2. J was trimmed by 9 bases and V by 6 bases; bases with no gene match: 8. The CDR3 covers 16 residues. CDR1 is SEHNR and CDR2 is FQNEAQ in the germline V gene (reference sequence). In DNA form, the CDR3 reads TGTGCCAGCAGTCCCGGGACTAGCGGGGGGGCCGGTGAGCAGTTCTTC. This gives the protein CASSPGTSGGAGEQFF.

The rearrangement joins TRBV7-9 to TRBJ1-1, with D perhaps TRBD1 (6 bases). CDR3 size: 14 residues. Germline lookup yields CDR1 SEHNR and CDR2 FQNEAQ (reference sequence). Trimming stripped 2 bases from V and 8 bases from J, with 15 bases between. The CDR3 is CASSLRMAGEEAFF. The CDR3, as DNA: TGTGCCAGCAGCTTAAGGATGGCAGGGGAGGAAGCTTTCTTT. Full variable domain (missing parts from reference TRBV7-9 and TRBJ1-1): DTGVSQNPRHKITKRGQNVTFRCDPISEHNRLYWYRQTLGQGPEFLTYFQNEAQLEKSRLLSDRFSAERPKGSFSTLEIQRTEQGDSAMYLCASSLRMAGEEAFFGQGTRLTVV.

The J gene is TRBJ2-2, the V gene TRBV7-2; 10 bases agree with TRBD1. The length of the CDR3 is 14 residues. Per germline, CDR1 SGHTA and CDR2 FQGNSA. V was clipped by 4 bases and J by 5 bases; unmatched bases: 1. The CDR3 loop reads CASSSGQGTGELFF. The CDR3 DNA reads as TGTGCCAGCAGCTCGGGACAGGGGACCGGGGAGCTGTTTTTT.

V and J are TRBV7-2 and TRBJ2-1, with 13 nucleotides matching TRBD2. There are 17 residues in the CDR3. V lost 5 bases and J lost 5; bases outside the gene matches: 9. Per the germline V gene, CDR1 is SGHTA and CDR2 is FQGNSA. The CDR3 protein is CASSIQAGTSGDNEQFF. The DNA for the CDR3 is TGTGCCAGCAGCATCCAAGCCGGGACTAGCGGGGACAATGAGCAGTTCTTC.

V is TRBV19 and J is TRBJ1-2; D unresolved. The germline V and J ends were trimmed by 0 bases and 3 bases, with 8 bases remaining between them. Germline V CDR1 and CDR2: LNHDA, SQIVND (reference sequence). The CDR3 totals 14 residues. The CDR3 spells CASSIDRLDYGYTF. The DNA for the CDR3 is TGTGCCAGTAGTATAGACAGGCTCGACTATGGCTACACCTTC. The full variable domain, in which reference TRBV19 and TRBJ1-2 provide the parts outside the CDR3, is DGGITQSPKYLFRKEGQNVTLSCEQNLNHDAMYWYRQDPGQGLRLIYYSQIVNDFQKGDIAEGYSVSREKKESFPLTVTSAQKNPTAFYLCASSIDRLDYGYTFGSGTRLTVV.

The V and J genes are TRBV7-2 and TRBJ2-1, with TRBD2 identical over 8 bases. V dropped 5 bases and J dropped 4; count of bases not matched to a gene: 7. Germline V gene data show CDR1 as SGHTA and CDR2 as FQGNSA. The CDR3 length is 15 residues. CDR3 in DNA: TGTGCCAGCAGCCGACCGGGACTAGGGTACAATGAGCAGTTCTTC. Its protein product is CASSRPGLGYNEQFF.

This sequence joins TRBV11-3 and TRBJ1-6; D gene ambiguous. From germline, CDR1 is SGHNT and CDR2 YENEEA. V was clipped by 0 bases and J by 7 bases, with 10 bases between them. The CDR3 extends over 15 amino acids. This chain's CDR3 is CASSLDGTANSPLHF. CDR3 coding DNA: TGTGCCAGCAGCTTAGATGGTACAGCAAATTCACCCCTCCACTTT.

This chain uses TRBV4-3 with TRBJ1-2; possibly TRBD1 for D (5 bases). V was clipped by 4 bases and J by 3 bases, with 12 bases between them. The CDR3 has 14 residues. Germline CDR1 reads LGHNA; CDR2 reads YSLEER. Here the CDR3 DNA reads TGCGCCAGCAGCCCGACAGTAGGAGACTATGGCTACACCTTC. This sequence encodes CASSPTVGDYGYTF.